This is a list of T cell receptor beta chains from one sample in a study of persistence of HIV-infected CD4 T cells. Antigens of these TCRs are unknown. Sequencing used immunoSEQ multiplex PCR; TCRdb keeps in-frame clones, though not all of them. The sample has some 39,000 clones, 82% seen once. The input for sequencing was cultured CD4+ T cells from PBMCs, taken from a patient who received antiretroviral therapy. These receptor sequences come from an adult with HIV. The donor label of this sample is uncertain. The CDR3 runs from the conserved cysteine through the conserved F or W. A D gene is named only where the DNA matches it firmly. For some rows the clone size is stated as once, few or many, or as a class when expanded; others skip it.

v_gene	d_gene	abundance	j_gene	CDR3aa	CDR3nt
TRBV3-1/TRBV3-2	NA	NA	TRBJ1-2	CASSQVLAGTNYGYTF	TGTGCCAGCAGCCAAGTTCTGGCGGGAACAAACTATGGCTACACCTTC
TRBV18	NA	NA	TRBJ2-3	CASSWLDEDTQYF	TGTGCCAGCTCCTGGCTCGACGAAGATACGCAGTATTTT
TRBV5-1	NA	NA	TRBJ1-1	CASSPPAVDTEAFF	TGCGCCAGCAGCCCACCAGCTGTGGACACTGAAGCTTTCTTT
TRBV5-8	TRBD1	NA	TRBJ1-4	CASSHGTAGEKLFF	TGTGCCAGCAGCCATGGGACAGCGGGAGAAAAACTGTTTTTT
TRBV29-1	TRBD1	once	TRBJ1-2	CSVDPTGGSNGYTF	TGCAGCGTTGACCCGACAGGGGGCTCGAATGGCTACACCTTC
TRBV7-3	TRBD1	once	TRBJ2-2	CASSLAGTGGLFF	TGTGCCAGCAGCTTAGCTGGGACAGGAGGGCTGTTTTTT
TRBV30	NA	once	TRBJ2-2	CAWDKIPNTGELFF	TGTGCCTGGGATAAGATACCCAACACCGGGGAGCTGTTTTTT
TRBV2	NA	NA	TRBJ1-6	CASNFAGSPLHF	TGTGCCAGCAATTTTGCAGGTTCACCCCTCCACTTT
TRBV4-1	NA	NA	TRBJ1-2	CASSQFEHGYTF	TGCGCCAGCAGCCAATTTGAGCATGGCTACACCTTC
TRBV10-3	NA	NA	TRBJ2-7	CAISPGRGPYEQYF	TGTGCCATCAGCCCGGGACGGGGGCCCTACGAGCAGTACTTC
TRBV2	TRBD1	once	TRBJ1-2	CASSEMTGSRGYGYTF	TGTGCCAGCAGTGAAATGACAGGGAGTAGAGGCTATGGCTACACCTTC
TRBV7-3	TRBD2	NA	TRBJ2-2	CASSLTPPAGGNTGELFF	TGTGCCAGCAGCTTAACCCCCCCTGCGGGGGGGAACACCGGGGAGCTGTTTTTT
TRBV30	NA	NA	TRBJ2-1	CAWSRTTNEQFF	TGTGCCTGGAGTAGAACGACAAATGAGCAGTTCTTC
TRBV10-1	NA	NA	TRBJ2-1	CASGGQNEQFF	TGCGCCAGCGGAGGACAGAATGAGCAGTTCTTC
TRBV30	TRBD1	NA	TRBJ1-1	CAWSGLPGQVVSEAFF	TGTGCCTGGAGCGGACTGCCGGGACAGGTAGTTTCTGAAGCTTTCTTT
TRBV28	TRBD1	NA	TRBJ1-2	CASRPGGGGGYTF	TGTGCCAGCAGGCCAGGGGGCGGAGGCGGCTACACCTTC
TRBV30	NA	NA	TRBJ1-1	CAWSRLVDTEAFF	TGTGCCTGGAGCCGACTTGTGGACACTGAAGCTTTCTTT
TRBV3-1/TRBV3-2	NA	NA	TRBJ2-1	CASSQEVLADNEQFF	TGTGCCAGCAGCCAAGAAGTACTAGCTGACAATGAGCAGTTCTTC
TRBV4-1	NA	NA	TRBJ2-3	CASSSPASDTQYF	TGCGCCAGCAGCAGCCCGGCGTCAGATACGCAGTATTTT
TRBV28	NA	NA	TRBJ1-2	CASSFWRNYGYTF	TGTGCCAGCAGTTTCTGGCGGAACTATGGCTACACCTTC
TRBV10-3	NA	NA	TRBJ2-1	CAATKGIPYNEQFF	TGTGCCGCCACAAAGGGGATCCCGTACAATGAGCAGTTCTTC
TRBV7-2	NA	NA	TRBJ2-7	CASSLPGSSYEQYF	TGTGCCAGCAGCTTACCAGGGTCCTCCTACGAGCAGTACTTC
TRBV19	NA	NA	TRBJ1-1	CASSQMNTEAFF	TGTGCCAGTAGTCAAATGAACACTGAAGCTTTCTTT
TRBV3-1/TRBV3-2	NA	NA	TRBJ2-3	CASGTGPGDTQYF	TGTGCCAGCGGAACAGGGCCCGGGGATACGCAGTATTTT
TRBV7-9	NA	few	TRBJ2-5	CASSLQTSAQYF	TGTGCCAGCAGCTTACAAACATCGGCCCAGTACTTC
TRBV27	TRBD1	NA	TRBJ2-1	CASSSRTGAPIYNEQFF	TGTGCCAGCAGTTCCCGGACAGGGGCCCCGATTTACAATGAGCAGTTCTTC
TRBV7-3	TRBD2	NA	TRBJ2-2	CASSPRAGVNTGELFF	TGTGCCAGCAGCCCTCGAGCGGGGGTTAACACCGGGGAGCTGTTTTTT